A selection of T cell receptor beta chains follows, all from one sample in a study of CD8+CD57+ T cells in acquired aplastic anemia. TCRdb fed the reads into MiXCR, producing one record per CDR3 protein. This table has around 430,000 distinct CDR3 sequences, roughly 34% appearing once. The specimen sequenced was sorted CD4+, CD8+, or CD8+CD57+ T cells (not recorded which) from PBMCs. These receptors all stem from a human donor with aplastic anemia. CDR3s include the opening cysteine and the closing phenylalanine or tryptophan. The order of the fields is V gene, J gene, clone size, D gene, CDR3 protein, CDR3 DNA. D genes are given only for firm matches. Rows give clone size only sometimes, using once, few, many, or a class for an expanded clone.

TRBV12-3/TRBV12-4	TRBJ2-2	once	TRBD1	CASSLAGTANTGELFF	TGTGCCAGCAGTTTAGCAGGGACAGCGAACACCGGGGAGCTGTTTTTT
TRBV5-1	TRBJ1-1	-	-	CASSRPHRDLMNTEAFF	TGCGCCAGCAGCCGGCCACACAGGGACCTCATGAACACTGAAGCTTTCTTT
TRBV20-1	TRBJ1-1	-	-	CSARQGFGEAFF	TGCAGTGCTAGGCAGGGGTTCGGTGAAGCTTTCTTT
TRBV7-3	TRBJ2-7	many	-	CASSLRRPGLHYEQYF	TGTGCCAGCAGCTTACGGCGCCCTGGCTTACACTACGAGCAGTACTTC
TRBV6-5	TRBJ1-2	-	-	CASSYSVGGVYGYTF	TGTGCCAGCAGTTACTCCGTAGGGGGAGTCTATGGCTACACCTTC
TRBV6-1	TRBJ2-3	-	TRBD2	CASNKRGVTDTQYF	TGTGCCAGCAATAAGCGGGGGGTCACAGATACGCAGTATTTT
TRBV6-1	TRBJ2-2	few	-	CASSDTGTGELFF	TGTGCCAGCAGCGACACGGGGACCGGGGAGCTGTTTTTT
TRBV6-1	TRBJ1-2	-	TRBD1	CASEGQENYGYTF	TGTGCCAGCGAGGGACAGGAAAACTATGGCTACACCTTC
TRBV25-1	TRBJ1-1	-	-	CASSLSFGGRGNTEAFF	TGTGCCAGCAGTTTAAGTTTCGGAGGGAGGGGGAACACTGAAGCTTTCTTT
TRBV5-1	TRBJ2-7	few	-	CASSQQSSYEQYF	TGCGCCAGCAGCCAACAGAGCTCCTACGAGCAGTACTTC
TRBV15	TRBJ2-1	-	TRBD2	CATSRDRPSGRDEQFF	TGTGCCACCAGCAGAGATCGGCCTAGCGGGAGAGATGAGCAGTTCTTC
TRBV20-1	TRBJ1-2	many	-	CSAPERGMIGYTF	TGCAGTGCTCCCGAACGGGGGATGATAGGCTACACCTTC
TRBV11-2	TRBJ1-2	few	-	CASSFPGLAGRETQYGYTF	TGTGCCAGCAGCTTCCCCGGACTAGCGGGACGGGAGACCCAGTATGGCTACACCTTC
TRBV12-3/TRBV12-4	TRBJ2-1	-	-	CASSFFVVIPNNEQFF	TGTGCCAGCAGTTTCTTTGTGGTGATTCCGAACAATGAGCAGTTCTTC
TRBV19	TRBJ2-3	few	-	CASISARTDTQYF	TGTGCCAGTATATCGGCGCGCACAGATACGCAGTATTTT
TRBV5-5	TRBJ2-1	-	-	CASSLELAANEQFF	TGTGCCAGCAGCTTGGAGCTAGCAGCCAATGAGCAGTTCTTC
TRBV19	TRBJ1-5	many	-	CASQTDRSNQPQHF	TGTGCCAGTCAGACAGACCGAAGCAATCAGCCCCAGCATTTT
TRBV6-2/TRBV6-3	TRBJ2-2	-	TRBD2	CASSYPQTSGGTNTGELFF	TGTGCCAGCAGTTACCCCCAGACTAGCGGGGGCACGAACACCGGGGAGCTGTTTTTT
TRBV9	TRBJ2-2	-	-	CASSVPSHAGELFF	TGTGCCAGCAGCGTCCCCTCCCACGCCGGGGAGCTGTTTTTT
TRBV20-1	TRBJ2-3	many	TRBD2	CSAPTSGSTDTQYF	TGCAGTGCTCCGACTAGCGGGAGCACAGATACGCAGTATTTT
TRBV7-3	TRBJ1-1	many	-	CASSLGHGNTEAFF	TGTGCCAGCAGCTTGGGACATGGGAACACTGAAGCTTTCTTT
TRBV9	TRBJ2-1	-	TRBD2	CASSNDGGRDNEQFF	TGTGCCAGCAGCAATGACGGGGGGAGGGACAATGAGCAGTTCTTC
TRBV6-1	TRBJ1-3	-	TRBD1	CASSAAGTGYTIYF	TGTGCCAGCAGTGCTGCCGGGACAGGATACACCATATATTTT
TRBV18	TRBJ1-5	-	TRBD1	CASSPGQPNQPQHF	TGTGCCAGCTCCCCGGGACAGCCAAATCAGCCCCAGCATTTT
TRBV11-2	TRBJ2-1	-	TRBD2	CASSPPGLAGGGGNEQFF	TGTGCCAGCAGCCCACCGGGACTAGCGGGAGGGGGAGGCAATGAGCAGTTCTTC
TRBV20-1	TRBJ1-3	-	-	CSAPWAGDTIYF	TGCAGTGCTCCCTGGGCTGGAGACACCATATATTTT
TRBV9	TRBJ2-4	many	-	CASSVAGSDIQYF	TGTGCCAGCAGCGTAGCAGGGTCGGACATTCAGTACTTC
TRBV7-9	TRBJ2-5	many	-	CASSSDMVTQYF	TGTGCCAGCAGCTCAGATATGGTGACCCAGTACTTC
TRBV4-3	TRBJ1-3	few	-	CASSQTGAGSSGNTIYF	TGCGCCAGCAGCCAAACTGGTGCCGGGAGCTCTGGAAACACCATATATTTT
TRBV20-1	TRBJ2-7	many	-	CSADGRYEQYF	TGCAGTGCAGACGGGAGATACGAGCAGTACTTC
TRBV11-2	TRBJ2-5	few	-	CASSLDPTSQETQYF	TGTGCCAGCAGCTTAGATCCGACATCCCAAGAGACCCAGTACTTC
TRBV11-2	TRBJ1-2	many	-	CASSLVQFGYGYTF	TGTGCCAGCAGCTTAGTTCAATTCGGCTATGGCTACACCTTC
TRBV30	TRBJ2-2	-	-	CAWSVQVIGELFF	TGTGCCTGGAGTGTACAAGTAATCGGGGAGCTGTTTTTT
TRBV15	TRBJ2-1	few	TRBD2	CATSRDRGGPNNEQFF	TGTGCCACCAGCAGAGATCGGGGGGGGCCTAACAATGAGCAGTTCTTC
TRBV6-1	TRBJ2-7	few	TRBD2	CASSAGGVFYEQYF	TGTGCCAGCAGTGCTGGGGGGGTTTTCTACGAGCAGTACTTC
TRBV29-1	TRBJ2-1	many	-	CSVASGGYNEQFF	TGCAGCGTGGCATCTGGCGGGTACAATGAGCAGTTCTTC
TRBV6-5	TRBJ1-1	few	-	CASSYLASAMNTEAFF	TGTGCCAGCAGTTACCTAGCTTCGGCCATGAACACTGAAGCTTTCTTT
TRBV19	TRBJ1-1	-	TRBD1	CARQNRGAAFF	TGTGCCAGGCAAAACAGGGGGGCAGCTTTCTTT
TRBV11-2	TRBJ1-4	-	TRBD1	CASSFWDRGTNEKLFF	TGTGCCAGCAGCTTCTGGGACAGGGGAACTAATGAAAAACTGTTTTTT
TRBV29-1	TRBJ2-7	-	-	CSSLGIRARGLFYEQYF	-
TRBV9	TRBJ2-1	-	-	CASSVEGGSAIYNEQFF	TGTGCCAGCAGCGTAGAGGGGGGATCCGCAATCTACAATGAGCAGTTCTTC
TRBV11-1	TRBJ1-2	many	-	CASSLETDNYGYTF	TGTGCCAGCAGCTTAGAGACGGATAACTATGGCTACACCTTC
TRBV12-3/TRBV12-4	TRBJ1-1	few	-	CASRVLNTEAFF	TGTGCCAGCAGGGTTTTGAACACTGAAGCTTTCTTT
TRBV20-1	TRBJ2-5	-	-	CSAFRLGIQETQYF	TGCAGTGCTTTCCGACTAGGCATCCAAGAGACCCAGTACTTC
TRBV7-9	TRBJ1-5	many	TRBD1	CASSLVGQGRFQPQHF	TGTGCCAGCAGCTTAGTAGGACAGGGAAGATTTCAGCCCCAGCATTTT
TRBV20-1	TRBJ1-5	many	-	CSARTAGATQHF	TGCAGTGCTCGGACAGCCGGCGCGACCCAGCATTTT
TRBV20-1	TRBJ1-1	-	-	CSAVRQVLATEAFF	TGCAGTGCTGTAAGACAGGTTTTAGCCACTGAAGCTTTCTTT
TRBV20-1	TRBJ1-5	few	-	CSASRAGQPQHF	TGCAGTGCTAGTCGGGCGGGCCAGCCCCAGCATTTT
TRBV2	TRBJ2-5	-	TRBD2	CASSARDQRTSLETQYF	TGTGCCAGCAGTGCTAGAGACCAAAGGACTAGCTTGGAGACCCAGTACTTC
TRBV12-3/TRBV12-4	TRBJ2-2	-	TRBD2	CASSRLIGSAGDTGELFF	TGTGCCAGCAGTCGGTTAATAGGGTCGGCGGGAGACACCGGGGAGCTGTTTTTT
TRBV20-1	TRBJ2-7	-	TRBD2	CSARRTGTSGTWGYYEQYF	TGCAGTGCTAGGAGGACTGGGACTAGCGGGACCTGGGGGTACTACGAGCAGTACTTC
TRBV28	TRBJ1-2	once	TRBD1	CASYSSGGLNYGYTF	TGTGCCAGTTACAGCTCAGGGGGGCTAAACTATGGCTACACCTTC
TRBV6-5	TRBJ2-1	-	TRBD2	CASRGAGGGYEQFF	TGTGCCAGCAGGGGAGCGGGGGGAGGATATGAGCAGTTCTTC
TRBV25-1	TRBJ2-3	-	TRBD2	CASSLGLAGGYTDTQYF	TGTGCCAGCAGCCTAGGACTAGCGGGGGGTTACACAGATACGCAGTATTTT
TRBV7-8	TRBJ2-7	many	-	CASVRDGNYEQYF	TGTGCCAGCGTGCGGGACGGTAACTACGAGCAGTACTTC
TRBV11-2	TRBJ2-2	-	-	CASSLESRRLEGELFF	TGTGCCAGCAGCTTAGAGAGCCGCAGACTAGAGGGGGAGCTGTTTTTT
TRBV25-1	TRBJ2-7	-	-	CSSSVSSSYEQYF	TGTTCCAGCAGTGTATCCAGCTCCTACGAGCAGTACTTC